This T cell receptor beta chain came from a study of T cell repertoires in cytomegalovirus infection. TCRdb reprocessed the reads via MiXCR and lists one record per CDR3 protein. The top ten clones hold about 4.6% of a sample with under 200,000 distinct CDR3 sequences, nearly 9.5% of them seen once. This clonotype has ten or more counts. The sequence was obtained from a human donor in good health (CMV status not recorded). Some clones in this sample may be carry-over from other donors' samples. The sample consisted of PBMCs.

The CDR3 protein is CASSEDFHSGNTIYF. CDR3 coding DNA: TGTGCCAGCAGCGAAGACTTCCACTCTGGAAACACCATATATTTT. V is TRBV7-2 and J is TRBJ1-3; D is ambiguous. The CDR3 loop spans 15 amino acids. The germline V gene has CDR1 SGHTA and CDR2 FQGNSA. Between the trimmed V and J ends, which lost 5 bases and 0 bases, there was a span of 11 bases.